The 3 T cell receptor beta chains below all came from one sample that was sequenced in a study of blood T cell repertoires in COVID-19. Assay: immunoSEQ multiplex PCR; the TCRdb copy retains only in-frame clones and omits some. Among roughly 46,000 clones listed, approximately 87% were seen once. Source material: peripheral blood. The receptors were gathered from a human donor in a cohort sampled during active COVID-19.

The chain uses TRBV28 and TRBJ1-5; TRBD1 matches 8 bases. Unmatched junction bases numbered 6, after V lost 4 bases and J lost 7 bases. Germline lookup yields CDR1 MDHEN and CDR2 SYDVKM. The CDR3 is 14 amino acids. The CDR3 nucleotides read TGTGCCAGCAGTTCCTCCGGGACAGGACAGCCCCAGCATTTT. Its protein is CASSSSGTGQPQHF. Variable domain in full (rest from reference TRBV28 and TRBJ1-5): DVKVTQSSRYLVKRTGEKVFLECVQDMDHENMFWYRQDPGLGLRLIYFSYDVKMKEKGDIPEGYSVSREKKERFSLILESASTNQTSMYLCASSSSGTGQPQHFGDGTRLSIL.

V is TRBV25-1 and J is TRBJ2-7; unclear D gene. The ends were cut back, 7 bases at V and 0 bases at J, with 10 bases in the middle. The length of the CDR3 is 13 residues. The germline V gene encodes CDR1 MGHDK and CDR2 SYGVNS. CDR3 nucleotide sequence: TGTGCCAGCATGTCAGGCAGCTCCTACGAGCAGTACTTC. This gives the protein CASMSGSSYEQYF.

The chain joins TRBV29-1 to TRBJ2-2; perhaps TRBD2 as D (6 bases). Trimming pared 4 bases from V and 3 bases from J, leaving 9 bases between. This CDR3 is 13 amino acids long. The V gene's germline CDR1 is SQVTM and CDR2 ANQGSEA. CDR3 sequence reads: CSVGRGDTGELFF. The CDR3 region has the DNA TGCAGCGTTGGGCGGGGAGACACCGGGGAGCTGTTTTTT.